Here is one TCR beta chain with its context. The antigen is undetermined. The CDR3 has 15 residues. With 5 bases removed from V and 6 bases from J, the gap between germline ends came to 16 bases. In germline, CDR1 is SGHAT, CDR2 FQNNGV. This sample was included in a study of post-analysis software for immune sequencing data. Study-wide results and caveats: Normalized Chao1 diversity was significantly lower in multiple sclerosis patients than in controls. Compared with controls, patients had more of about 5 TRBV segments, including TRBV5-6, TRBV5-1 and TRBV20-1.

Unique molecular identifiers had been added to the TCR beta cDNA libraries. TCRdb ran MiXCR on the PCR reads and lists one entry per CDR3 protein. The table has around 260,000 distinct CDR3 sequences, about 40% seen once. The TCR sequence derives from a girl aged 5-17 years with multiple sclerosis. Material: blood. The genes are TRBV11-2 and TRBJ2-2; D is possibly TRBD2 (5 bases). The CDR3 DNA sequence: TGTGCCAGCAGCGCCCTTACGGGAAGGGCCGGGGAGCTGTTTTTT. Protein product: CASSALTGRAGELFF. The full variable domain, completed using reference TRBV11-2 and TRBJ2-2, is EAGVAQSPRYKIIEKRQSVAFWCNPISGHATLYWYQQILGQGPKLLIQFQNNGVVDDSQLPKDRFSAERLKGVDSTLKIQPAKLEDSAVYLCASSALTGRAGELFFGEGSRLTVL.